The 21 T cell receptor beta chains listed next were all sequenced from one sample in a study of blood T cells in healthy people across ages (dated by TCRdb to between 2014 and 2017). The library relied on 5' RACE. Reads for this sample came from an Illumina HiSeq 2500. A second PCR of roughly 7 to 11 cycles was performed with a sample-barcoded 5' primer and a J-beta primer mix. Using fastp trimming at Q25 and MiXCR clonotype assembly, TCRdb reanalyzed the public sequencing data and kept in-frame beta chains. Rows are unified per CDR3 protein, each entry keeping the most common DNA and genes. This sample is represented by about 1 million distinct CDR3 sequences; over 35% of them were singletons. The ten largest clones add up to 15% to 20% of the sample. The sample comprised blood. These receptors were taken from a woman between 55 and 75 years old in good health.

CDR3 coding DNA: TGTGCCAGCAGTTTATCCCCCCTAGAAACCAAAAACATTCAGTACTTC. It yields the protein CASSLSPLETKNIQYF. The chain has TRBV27 and TRBJ2-4; D gene uncertain. The V gene's germline CDR1 is MNHEY and CDR2 SMNVEV (reference sequence). Trimming stripped 0 bases from V and 2 bases from J, with 11 bases between. The CDR3 consists of 16 residues.

This clonotype has only a few counts. This rearrangement joins TRBV10-3 to TRBJ2-1; 8 bases line up with TRBD2. V gave up 8 bases and J gave up 7 bases; unmatched junction bases: 16. This CDR3 spans 16 amino acids. Germline CDR1 ENHRY, CDR2 SYGVKD. The CDR3 region has the DNA TGTGCCATCGGGGTTGGTACTCGCGGGAGGAATAATGAGCAGTTCTTC. Its translation is CAIGVGTRGRNNEQFF.

The table lists this clonotype with a few counts. The V call is TRBV7-6, the J call TRBJ2-1; no firm D call. V was pared by 4 bases and J by 7 bases, with 8 bases between. CDR3 length: 12 residues. Germline CDR1 reads SGHVS; CDR2 reads FNYEAQ. In DNA form, the CDR3 reads TGTGCCAGCAGCTCCCTAGAGAATGAGCAGTTCTTC. This codes for CASSSLENEQFF.

This sequence joins TRBV10-2 and TRBJ2-5; possibly TRBD2 for D (5 bases). CDR3 length: 15 amino acids. The germline CDR1 and CDR2 sequences are WSHSY and SAAADI. Trimming took off 8 bases at V and 5 bases at J, with 21 bases between the two ends. CDR3 protein: CASSDWRREEETQYF. Written as DNA, the CDR3 is TGCGCCAGCTCCGACTGGAGGCGAGAAGAGGAGACCCAGTACTTC.

The CDR3: CASSIDRLRDRTTTTYEQFF. The CDR3 nucleotides read TGTGCCAGTAGTATAGATAGACTTAGGGACAGGACGACGACGACTTATGAGCAGTTCTTC. The chain uses TRBV19 and TRBJ2-1, with TRBD1 matching over 8 bases. Germline V CDR1 and CDR2: LNHDA, SQIVND (reference sequence). This CDR3 has 20 residues. V shed 0 bases and J 8 bases; nucleotides not matched to a gene: 21.

The chain couples TRBV10-3 to TRBJ2-7; D possibly corresponds to TRBD2 (7 bases). V lost 4 bases, J lost 0 bases, and 13 bases lay in between. Germline CDR1 reads ENHRY; CDR2 reads SYGVKD. The CDR3 totals 15 residues. CDR3 loop: CAISGRGGLSYEQYF. For the CDR3, the DNA is TGTGCCATCAGTGGGAGGGGGGGGCTCTCCTACGAGCAGTACTTC.

In its sample, this clonotype was seen once. The chain is built from TRBV6-5 and TRBJ1-2; D call uncertain. V was cut by 2 bases and J by 8 bases, with 9 bases left in between. CDR3 length: 12 amino acids. Germline V gene data show CDR1 as MNHEY and CDR2 as SVGAGI. Here the CDR3 reads CASSYGDRGYTF. The CDR3 nucleotides are TGTGCCAGCAGTTACGGCGATAGGGGCTACACCTTC.

The V and J genes are TRBV10-3 and TRBJ2-3, with D possibly TRBD2 on 5 matching bases. The V end lost 4 bases, the J end lost 2 bases, and 10 bases lay between the germline ends. The CDR3 is 14 amino acids. Germline CDR1 reads ENHRY; CDR2 reads SYGVKD. Written as DNA, the CDR3 is TGTGCCATCAGTGGGACTTCCATCACAGATACGCAGTATTTT. This encodes CAISGTSITDTQYF.

The V and J genes are TRBV29-1 and TRBJ2-3, with TRBD2 matching 9 bases. The germline gives CDR1 SQVTM, CDR2 ANQGSEA. The J segment lost 6 bases and the V segment lost 4 bases, leaving 8 bases of the junction unmatched. The CDR3 contains 14 residues. CDR3 region: CSVVLAGGPDTQYF. The CDR3 DNA follows: TGCAGCGTTGTTCTGGCGGGAGGGCCGGATACGCAGTATTTT.

Only a few counts were recorded for this clonotype. The rearrangement links TRBV20-1 to TRBJ2-3; D not certain. Germline CDR1 DFQATT, CDR2 SNEGSKA (reference sequence). The CDR3 extends over 13 amino acids. Trimming removed 6 bases from V and 4 bases from J, with 14 bases in between. The CDR3 bases are TGCAGTGCCGTCAACTTTGGCCCAGATACGCAGTATTTT. Translation gives CSAVNFGPDTQYF.

The rearrangement joins TRBV29-1 to TRBJ2-1; the D gene is possibly TRBD2 (6 bases). TRBJ2-7 explains the end of the DNA better; the J call may be wrong. Germline values: CDR1 SQVTM, CDR2 ANQGSEA. This CDR3 is 15 amino acids long. The chain's CDR3 is CSAGYLSGTYNEQYF. The CDR3 coding sequence is TGCAGCGCCGGATACCTTAGCGGAACCTACAATGAGCAGTACTTC.

Regarding this clonotype: A much larger clone lies a single base off, so this may be a read error. The chain joins TRBV29-1 to TRBJ2-4; 7 bases align to TRBD1. The J call could be wrong; TRBJ2-7 is a better fit for the DNA end. CDR1 is SQVTM, CDR2 ANQGSEA, per germline. The CDR3 is 13 amino acids. Here the CDR3 DNA reads TGCAACGTTGCAGGGGGTGAGTTTTACGAGCAGTACTTC. Translation: CNVAGGEFYEQYF.

This clonotype was observed a handful of times. V gene TRBV29-1 combines with J gene TRBJ2-7; 8 bases are a match to TRBD1. The CDR3 is made up of 14 amino acids. V shed 6 bases, J shed 0 bases, and the junction held 7 bases outside the gene matches. In germline, CDR1 is SQVTM, CDR2 ANQGSEA. The CDR3 bases are TGCAGCGTGTTACAGGGGGGAACCTCCTACGAGCAGTACTTC. Amino acids: CSVLQGGTSYEQYF.

Only one count was recorded for this clonotype. J is TRBJ2-1 and V is TRBV18; 10 nucleotides line up with TRBD2. The CDR3 totals 15 residues. Trimming took 3 bases from V and 6 from J; bases not matched to a gene: 5. The germline V gene has CDR1 KGHSH and CDR2 LQKENI. This CDR3 reads CASSPPSGRGNEQFF. The CDR3 bases are TGTGCCAGCTCACCCCCAAGCGGGAGGGGCAATGAGCAGTTCTTC.

This clonotype was detected many times. The chain carries TRBV20-1 and TRBJ2-3; TRBD2 aligns across 7 bases. From germline, CDR1 is DFQATT and CDR2 SNEGSKA (reference sequence). The J segment lost 3 bases and the V segment lost 1 base, leaving 4 bases of the junction unmatched. This CDR3 is 14 amino acids long. The CDR3 spells CSARGVGRTDTQYF. CDR3 DNA: TGCAGTGCTAGAGGGGTCGGGAGGACAGATACGCAGTATTTT.

This chain links TRBV7-8 with TRBJ1-2, with D possibly matching TRBD1 (6 bases). The CDR3 spans 15 residues. Between the trimmed V and J ends, which lost 4 bases and 5 bases, there was a span of 17 bases. Germline V gene data show CDR1 as SGHVS and CDR2 as FQNEAQ. The CDR3 sequence: CASSSDPGVRYGYTF. The CDR3 DNA reads as TGTGCCAGCAGCTCGGACCCAGGGGTTCGGTATGGCTACACCTTC. Looking up the rest from reference TRBV7-8 and TRBJ1-2 gives the full variable domain: GAGVSQSPRYKVAKRGQDVALRCDPISGHVSLFWYQQALGQGPEFLTYFQNEAQLDKSGLPSDRFFAERPEGSVSTLKIQRTQQEDSAVYLCASSSDPGVRYGYTFGSGTRLTVV.

Concerning this clonotype itself: A much larger clonotype is one base distant, so this may be a read error. The V call is TRBV6-6, the J call TRBJ2-2; D call uncertain. Germline CDR1 reads MNHNY; CDR2 reads SVGAGI (reference sequence). V was pared by 7 bases and J by 1 base, with 4 bases between. The CDR3 loop spans 12 amino acids. DNA of the CDR3: TGTGCCAGCAAAGAGAACACCGGGGAGCTGTTTTTT. Translation gives CASKENTGELFF.

There are a few counts of this clonotype. The chain employs TRBV29-1 and TRBJ2-5; D is perhaps TRBD1 (6 bases). CDR3 length equals 18 residues. From germline, CDR1 is SQVTM and CDR2 ANQGSEA. V was pared by 3 bases and J by 2 bases, with 25 bases between. DNA for the CDR3: TGCAGCGTTGATCGTAGCATGGTTTCCGGGACAATACAAGAGACCCAGTACTTC. This gives the protein CSVDRSMVSGTIQETQYF. Based on the CDR3 plus reference TRBV29-1 and TRBJ2-5, the full variable domain is SAVISQKPSRDICQRGTSLTIQCQVDSQVTMMFWYRQQPGQSLTLIATANQGSEATYESGFVIDKFPISRPNLTFSTLTVSNMSPEDSSIYLCSVDRSMVSGTIQETQYFGPGTRLLVL.

The V and J genes are TRBV30 and TRBJ1-1, with D tentatively TRBD1 (5 bases). Trimming left V 1 base short and J 2 bases short, with 8 bases between. The CDR3 is 13 residues long. Looked up from germline, CDR1 is GTSNPN and CDR2 is SVGIG (reference sequence). The CDR3, as DNA: TGTGCCTGGAGTGGCAGGGACAACACTGAAGCTTTCTTT. Protein sequence: CAWSGRDNTEAFF.

This clonotype turned up a few times. V and J are TRBV9 and TRBJ2-1; D is undetermined. Germline V gene lookup returns CDR1 SGDLS and CDR2 YYNGEE. Trimming took 0 bases from V and 7 from J, leaving 8 bases between them. The CDR3 totals 13 residues. CDR3 region: CASSVDVVNEQFF. In nucleotides, the CDR3 is TGTGCCAGCAGCGTAGATGTGGTAAATGAGCAGTTCTTC. Combining the CDR3 with reference TRBV9 and TRBJ2-1 gives the whole variable domain DSGVTQTPKHLITATGQRVTLRCSPRSGDLSVYWYQQSLDQGLQFLIQYYNGEERAKGNILERFSAQQFPDLHSELNLSSLELGDSALYFCASSVDVVNEQFFGPGTRLTVL.

The sample holds a few counts of this clonotype. The chain couples TRBV20-1 to TRBJ1-6; D is unresolved. Germline V gene lookup returns CDR1 DFQATT and CDR2 SNEGSKA (reference sequence). The CDR3 contains 13 residues. V was pared by 3 bases and J by 4 bases, with 7 bases between. The CDR3 bases are TGCAGTGCTAGGCAGGATTATAATTCACCCCTCCACTTT. Translated: CSARQDYNSPLHF.